These 25 T cell receptor beta chains share one sample of origin, sequenced in a study of beta chain features in type 1 diabetes. Notes on the study in general: Shortening that was moderate but significant affected the TCRB CDR3s of Type 1 diabetes patients in all four CD4+ subsets.

These receptors lack a known antigen. The study reverse transcribed the entire isolated RNA, so it sequenced expressed TCRB transcripts. The method was immunoSEQ multiplex PCR; TCRdb's version includes in-frame clones alone and lacks a portion of them. The table includes around 260,000 clones, around 21% detected once. The sequenced sample was naive CD4+ T cells from blood. Receptors originate from a woman aged 40 to 55 with type 1 diabetes.

J is TRBJ2-7 and V is TRBV7-6, with a weak D call TRBD2 (8 bases). The CDR3 length is 16 residues. The germline gives CDR1 SGHVS, CDR2 FNYEAQ. V shed 4 bases and J shed 5 bases, with 21 bases lying between them. The CDR3 reads CASSYGGDSPGHEQYF. CDR3 sequence (DNA): TGTGCCAGCAGCTACGGGGGGGACAGCCCGGGCCACGAGCAGTACTTC. The full variable domain, completed using reference TRBV7-6 and TRBJ2-7, is GAGVSQSPRYKVTKRGQDVALRCDPISGHVSLYWYRQALGQGPEFLTYFNYEAQQDKSGLPNDRFSAERPEGSISTLTIQRTEQRDSAMYRCASSYGGDSPGHEQYFGPGTRLTVT.

This clone was observed a few times. V is TRBV7-9 and J is TRBJ2-7; TRBD1 might be the D (8 bases). The CDR3 extends over 13 amino acids. Germline assignment: CDR1 SEHNR and CDR2 FQNEAQ (reference sequence). Trimming stripped 5 bases from V and 6 bases from J, with 14 bases between. DNA for the CDR3: TGTGCCAGCAGCCCGGACAGGGAGGGCGAGCAGTACTTC. This gives the protein CASSPDREGEQYF.

This chain uses TRBV30 with TRBJ2-6, with 7 bases identical to TRBD2. CDR1 is GTSNPN and CDR2 is SVGIG in the germline V gene (reference sequence). V shed 5 bases, J shed 2 bases, and the junction held 3 bases outside the gene matches. This CDR3 has 14 amino acids. CDR3 in DNA: TGTGCCTGGGCGGGGGTAACTGGGGCCAACGTCCTGACTTTC. This codes for CAWAGVTGANVLTF.

V usage is TRBV7-9 and J usage is TRBJ1-1, with D maybe TRBD1 (5 bases). With 6 bases removed from V and 6 bases from J, the gap between germline ends came to 14 bases. This CDR3 is built from 13 residues. CDR1 is SEHNR and CDR2 is FQNEAQ in the germline V gene (reference sequence). Here the CDR3 reads CASSTTGFSEAFF. The CDR3 nucleotides read TGTGCCAGCAGTACCACAGGATTCTCTGAAGCTTTCTTT.

This chain uses TRBV4-2 with TRBJ2-7; 11 nucleotides match TRBD2. Looked up from germline, CDR1 is LGHNA and CDR2 is YNFKEQ. V lost 1 base, J lost 9 bases, and 11 bases stayed unmatched. The CDR3 length is 16 residues. In nucleotides, the CDR3 is TGTGCCAGCAGCCAAGGCTTAGCGGGAGGGGCTCGAAGGCAGTACTTC. Translation: CASSQGLAGGARRQYF.

V and J are TRBV15 and TRBJ2-1; 15 nucleotides agree with TRBD2. Trimming at V came to 4 bases and at J to 1 base, leaving 14 bases not matched to a gene. Germline CDR1 is LNHNV and CDR2 is YYDKDF (reference sequence). The CDR3 covers 21 residues. DNA for the CDR3: TGTGCCACCAGCATCTCACCGGGACTAGCGGGAGGTGAGGGTTCCTACAATGAGCAGTTCTTC. Encoded protein: CATSISPGLAGGEGSYNEQFF.

The rearrangement uses TRBV19 and TRBJ2-1; D may be TRBD2 (6 bases). Looked up from germline, CDR1 is LNHDA and CDR2 is SQIVND (reference sequence). V was cut by 3 bases and J by 13 bases, with 16 bases left in between. The CDR3 sequence is 13 residues long. This chain's CDR3 is CASSIQAGLNQFF. The CDR3 region has the DNA TGTGCCAGTAGTATCCAGGCGGGACTCAATCAGTTCTTC.

This clone has more than one count but fewer than ten. The genes are TRBV2 and TRBJ1-2; D is uncertain. CDR1 and CDR2 (germline): SNHLY, FYNNEI. The CDR3 has 10 amino acids. Trimming left V 8 bases short and J 8 bases short, with 9 bases between. CDR3 nucleotide sequence: TGTGCCAGCCGCCTGGAGGGCTACACCTTC. It is translated as CASRLEGYTF.

Only a few counts were recorded for this clone. The V gene is TRBV7-9, the J gene TRBJ2-2; D is uncertain. The germline V gene encodes CDR1 SEHNR and CDR2 FQNEAQ (reference sequence). V was cut by 5 bases and J by 6 bases, with 7 bases left in between. There are 12 residues in the CDR3. As DNA, the CDR3 is TGTGCCAGCAGCCCTAGATCCGGGGAGCTGTTTTTT. Encoded protein: CASSPRSGELFF. Full variable domain (rest looked up from reference TRBV7-9 and TRBJ2-2): DTGVSQNPRHKITKRGQNVTFRCDPISEHNRLYWYRQTLGQGPEFLTYFQNEAQLEKSRLLSDRFSAERPKGSFSTLEIQRTEQGDSAMYLCASSPRSGELFFGEGSRLTVL.

This chain connects TRBV6-5 to TRBJ2-3; no definite D call. The germline V gene has CDR1 MNHEY and CDR2 SVGAGI. CDR3 length equals 12 residues. Trimming cost V 4 bases and J 6 bases, with 8 bases left between them. The CDR3 nucleotides are TGTGCCAGCAGTTCTCAAGCTGATACGCAGTATTTT. The encoded protein is CASSSQADTQYF.

This chain uses TRBV2 with TRBJ1-4, with 10 bases matching TRBD1. CDR1 SNHLY and CDR2 FYNNEI come from the germline V gene. V was clipped by 3 bases and J by 10 bases; unmatched bases: 8. The CDR3 is 15 amino acids. The CDR3 protein is CASSELPGQGTKLFF. The CDR3, as DNA: TGTGCCAGCAGTGAGCTCCCGGGACAGGGGACAAAACTGTTTTTT. Complete variable domain (other parts from reference TRBV2 and TRBJ1-4): EPEVTQTPSHQVTQMGQEVILRCVPISNHLYFYWYRQILGQKVEFLVSFYNNEISEKSEIFDDQFSVERPDGSNFTLKIRSTKLEDSAMYFCASSELPGQGTKLFFGSGTQLSVL.

In this sample, this clone turned up a few times. This CDR3 is CASSHPRDTYGYTF. Here the CDR3 DNA reads TGCGCCAGCAGCCACCCCCGGGACACCTATGGCTACACCTTC. The genes are TRBV4-3 and TRBJ1-2, with D perhaps TRBD1 (6 bases). This CDR3 is built from 14 residues. Trimming shortened V by 3 bases and J by 4 bases, and 12 bases separated the two germline ends. Germline assignment: CDR1 LGHNA and CDR2 YSLEER.

This clone was detected only a few times. The rearrangement joins TRBV5-4 to TRBJ2-3; TRBD2 is a possible D gene (5 bases). Germline lookup yields CDR1 SGHNT and CDR2 YYREEE (reference sequence). The CDR3 runs to 15 residues. Trimming pared 4 bases from V and 3 bases from J, leaving 15 bases between. CDR3 in amino acids: CASSKSGRATDTQYF. CDR3 DNA: TGTGCCAGCAGCAAAAGCGGAAGGGCAACAGATACGCAGTATTTT.

This clone turned up a few times. One end of the junction is discordant with germline, which a read error may explain. The genes are TRBV27 and TRBJ1-5; 9 bases are a match to TRBD1. In germline, CDR1 is MNHEY, CDR2 SMNVEV (reference sequence). CDR3 length: 11 amino acids. The CDR3 here is CASSPGTGLSF. In DNA, the CDR3 is TGTGCCAGCAGTCCCGGGACAGGGCTTTCCTTT.

The chain joins TRBV29-1 to TRBJ1-1, with D unclear. Trimming took 3 bases from V and 0 from J, leaving 11 bases between them. Germline loops: CDR1 SQVTM, CDR2 ANQGSEA. The CDR3 covers 14 residues. CDR3 residues: CSVERRLLNTEAFF. CDR3 nucleotides: TGCAGCGTTGAGAGGCGACTCCTGAACACTGAAGCTTTCTTT.

This clone has a handful of counts. V is TRBV9 and J is TRBJ2-5; D gene uncertain. Per germline, CDR1 SGDLS and CDR2 YYNGEE. The V end was cut by 5 bases, the J end by 5 bases, with 4 bases between. This CDR3 region has 10 residues. CDR3 nucleotides: TGTGCCAGCAGTGGCGAGACCCAGTACTTC. Its translation: CASSGETQYF.

This clone was detected a few times. The J gene is TRBJ2-3, the V gene TRBV9, with a weak D call TRBD1 (5 bases). Germline V gene data show CDR1 as SGDLS and CDR2 as YYNGEE. The CDR3 has 13 residues. The ends were cut back, 5 bases at V and 3 bases at J, with 10 bases in the middle. The CDR3 protein is CASSEQVTDTQYF. The CDR3 bases are TGTGCCAGCAGTGAACAGGTAACAGATACGCAGTATTTT.

This clone has only a few counts. The genes are TRBV5-8 and TRBJ1-1, with D uncertain. There are 11 residues in the CDR3. CDR1 and CDR2 from the germline V gene are SGHTS and YDEGEE. The ends were cut back, 2 bases at V and 11 bases at J, with 10 bases in the middle. This CDR3 is CASSLGGTAFF. In DNA form, the CDR3 reads TGTGCCAGCAGCTTAGGCGGAACGGCTTTCTTT.

The V call is TRBV4-3, the J call TRBJ2-7, with TRBD2 identical over 11 bases. This CDR3 region has 15 residues. Per germline, CDR1 LGHNA and CDR2 YSLEER. Trimming removed 5 bases from V and 2 bases from J; junction bases left unmatched: 5. CDR3 nucleotide sequence: TGCGCCAGCAGCGCTCTAGCGGGAGGAGCCTACGAGCAGTACTTC. Amino acids: CASSALAGGAYEQYF.

In its sample, this clone was seen a few times. V and J are TRBV9 and TRBJ1-1; D ambiguous. Germline assignment: CDR1 SGDLS and CDR2 YYNGEE. V was clipped by 4 bases and J by 0 bases, with 10 bases between them. CDR3 size: 14 residues. The CDR3 DNA follows: TGTGCCAGCAGCTCCAGTCCGATGAACACTGAAGCTTTCTTT. It translates to CASSSSPMNTEAFF.

CDR3 sequence reads: CASSVVSSNYGYTF. The CDR3 nucleotides are TGTGCCAGCAGCGTAGTTAGTTCTAACTATGGCTACACCTTC. V gene TRBV9 combines with J gene TRBJ1-2, with D unresolved. The CDR3 contains 14 residues. Trimming took off 0 bases at V and 0 bases at J, with 6 bases between the two ends. Germline loops: CDR1 SGDLS, CDR2 YYNGEE.

A few counts support this clone. V gene TRBV5-4 combines with J gene TRBJ1-6, with D perhaps matching TRBD1 (5 bases). V was pared by 0 bases and J by 3 bases, with 7 bases between. In germline, CDR1 is SGHNT, CDR2 YYREEE (reference sequence). This CDR3 is 15 amino acids long. This CDR3 reads CASSLVGGYNSPLHF. The DNA for the CDR3 is TGTGCCAGCAGCTTGGTGGGGGGCTATAATTCACCCCTCCACTTT.

The CDR3 DNA reads TGTGCCAGCTCACCTGCCCCCCGGGAGACCCAGTACTTC. Amino acids: CASSPAPRETQYF. The genes are TRBV18 and TRBJ2-5; no firm D call. The length of the CDR3 is 13 residues. Per germline, CDR1 KGHSH and CDR2 LQKENI. V was pared by 3 bases and J by 5 bases, with 10 bases between.

This clone was counted a single time. An end of the junction differs from the germline gene, which may be a read error. The chain employs TRBV30 and TRBJ2-7; unclear D gene. CDR1 and CDR2 from the germline V gene are GTSNPN and SVGIG (reference sequence). The CDR3 has 11 amino acids. CDR3 amino acids: CAWSANYERYF. The CDR3 DNA reads as TGTGCCTGGAGTGCGAACTACGAGCGGTACTTC.

The V call is TRBV15, the J call TRBJ2-7; D unclear. Germline loops: CDR1 LNHNV, CDR2 YYDKDF (reference sequence). The CDR3 length is 13 residues. Trimming left V 1 base short and J 2 bases short, with 6 bases between. The CDR3 loop is CATSRGATYEQYF. The CDR3 DNA is TGTGCCACCAGCAGAGGGGCAACCTACGAGCAGTACTTC.